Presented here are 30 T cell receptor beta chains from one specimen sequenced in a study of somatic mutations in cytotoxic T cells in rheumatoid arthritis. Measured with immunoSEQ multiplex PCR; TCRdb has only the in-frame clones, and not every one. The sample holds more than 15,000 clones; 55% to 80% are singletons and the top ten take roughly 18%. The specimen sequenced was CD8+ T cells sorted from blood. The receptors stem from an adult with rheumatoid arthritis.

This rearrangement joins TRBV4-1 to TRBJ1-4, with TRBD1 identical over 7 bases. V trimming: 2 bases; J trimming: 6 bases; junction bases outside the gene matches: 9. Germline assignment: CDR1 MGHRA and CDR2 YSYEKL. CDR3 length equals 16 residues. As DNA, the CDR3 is TGCGCCAGCAGCCAAAATACAGGGGATAGGGATGAAAAACTGTTTTTT. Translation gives CASSQNTGDRDEKLFF.

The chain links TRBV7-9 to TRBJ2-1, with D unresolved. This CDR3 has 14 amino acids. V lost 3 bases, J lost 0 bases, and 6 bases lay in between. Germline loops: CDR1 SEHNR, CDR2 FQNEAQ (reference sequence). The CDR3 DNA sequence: TGTGCCAGCAGCTTCGGTAGCTCCTACAATGAGCAGTTCTTC. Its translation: CASSFGSSYNEQFF.

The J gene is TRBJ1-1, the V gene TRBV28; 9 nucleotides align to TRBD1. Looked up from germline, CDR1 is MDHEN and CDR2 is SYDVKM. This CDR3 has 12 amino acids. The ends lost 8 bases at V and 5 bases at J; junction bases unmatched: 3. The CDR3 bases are TGTGCCAGCCGACAGGGGGTAACTGAAGCTTTCTTT. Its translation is CASRQGVTEAFF.

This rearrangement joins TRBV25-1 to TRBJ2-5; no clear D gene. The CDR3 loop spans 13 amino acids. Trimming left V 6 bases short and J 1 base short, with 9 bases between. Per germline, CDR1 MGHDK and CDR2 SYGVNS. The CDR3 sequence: CASRYWSQETQYF. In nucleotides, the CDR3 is TGTGCCAGCAGATACTGGAGCCAAGAGACCCAGTACTTC.

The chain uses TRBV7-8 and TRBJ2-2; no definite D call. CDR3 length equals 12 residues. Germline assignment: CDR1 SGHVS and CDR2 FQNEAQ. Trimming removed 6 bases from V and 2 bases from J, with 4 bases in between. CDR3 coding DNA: TGTGCCAGCAGGGCAAACACCGGGGAGCTGTTTTTT. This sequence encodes CASRANTGELFF.

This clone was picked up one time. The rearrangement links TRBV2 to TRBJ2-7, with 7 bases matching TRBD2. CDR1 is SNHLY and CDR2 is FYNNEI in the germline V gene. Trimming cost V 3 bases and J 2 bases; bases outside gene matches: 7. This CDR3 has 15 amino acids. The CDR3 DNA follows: TGTGCCAGCAGTGAGTCCCCGGGACTAACCTACGAGCAGTACTTC. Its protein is CASSESPGLTYEQYF.

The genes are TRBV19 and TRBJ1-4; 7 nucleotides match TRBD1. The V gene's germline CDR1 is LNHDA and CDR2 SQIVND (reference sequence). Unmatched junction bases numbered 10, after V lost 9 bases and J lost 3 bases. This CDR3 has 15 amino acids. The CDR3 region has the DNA TGTGCCAGCACATCGACAGGGTTTGCTAATGAAAAACTGTTTTTT. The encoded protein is CASTSTGFANEKLFF. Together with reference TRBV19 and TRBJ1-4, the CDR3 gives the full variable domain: DGGITQSPKYLFRKEGQNVTLSCEQNLNHDAMYWYRQDPGQGLRLIYYSQIVNDFQKGDIAEGYSVSREKKESFPLTVTSAQKNPTAFYLCASTSTGFANEKLFFGSGTQLSVL.

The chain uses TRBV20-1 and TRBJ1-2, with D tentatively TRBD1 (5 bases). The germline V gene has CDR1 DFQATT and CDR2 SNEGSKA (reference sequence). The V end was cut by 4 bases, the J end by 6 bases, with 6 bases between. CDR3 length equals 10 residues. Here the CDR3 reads CSAIQDGYTF. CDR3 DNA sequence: TGCAGTGCTATACAGGATGGCTACACCTTC.

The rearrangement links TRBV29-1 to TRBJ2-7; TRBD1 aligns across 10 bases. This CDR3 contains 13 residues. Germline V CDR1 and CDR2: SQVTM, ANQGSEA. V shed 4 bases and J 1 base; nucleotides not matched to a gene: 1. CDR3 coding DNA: TGCAGCGTTGGACAGGGGGCGTCCTACGAGCAGTACTTC. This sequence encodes CSVGQGASYEQYF.

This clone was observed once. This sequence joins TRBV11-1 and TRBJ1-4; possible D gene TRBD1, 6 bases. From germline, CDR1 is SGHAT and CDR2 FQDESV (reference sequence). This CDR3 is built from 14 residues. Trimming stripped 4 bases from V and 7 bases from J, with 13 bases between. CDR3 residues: CASSWDKGTEKLFF. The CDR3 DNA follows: TGTGCCAGCAGCTGGGACAAGGGCACTGAAAAACTGTTTTTT.

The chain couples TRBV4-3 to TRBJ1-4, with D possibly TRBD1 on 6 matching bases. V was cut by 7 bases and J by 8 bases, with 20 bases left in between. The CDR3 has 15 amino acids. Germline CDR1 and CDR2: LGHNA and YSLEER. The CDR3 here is CASTVGAGVREKLFF. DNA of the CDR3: TGCGCCAGCACCGTCGGGGCAGGGGTGAGGGAAAAACTGTTTTTT.

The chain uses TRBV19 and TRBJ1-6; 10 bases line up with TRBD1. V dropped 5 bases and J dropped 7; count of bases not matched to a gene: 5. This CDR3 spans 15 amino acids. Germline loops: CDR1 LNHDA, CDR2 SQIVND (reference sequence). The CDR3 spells CASSVGQGENSPLHF. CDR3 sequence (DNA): TGTGCCAGTAGTGTTGGACAGGGGGAAAATTCACCCCTCCACTTT.

CDR3 DNA sequence: TGCGCCAGCAGCTACGGACAGGGGGGGAACACTGAAGCTTTCTTT. Amino acid sequence: CASSYGQGGNTEAFF. The chain recombines TRBV5-1 with TRBJ1-1; 10 bases line up with TRBD1. CDR1 is SGHRS and CDR2 is YFSETQ in the germline V gene. Trimming removed 3 bases from V and 1 base from J; junction bases left unmatched: 3. The CDR3 runs 15 residues.

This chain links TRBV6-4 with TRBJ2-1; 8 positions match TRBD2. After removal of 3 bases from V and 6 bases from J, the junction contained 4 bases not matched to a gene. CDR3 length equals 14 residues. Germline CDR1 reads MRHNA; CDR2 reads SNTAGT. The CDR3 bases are TGTGCCAGCAGTGAGGGACTAGTGGGCAATGAGCAGTTCTTC. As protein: CASSEGLVGNEQFF.

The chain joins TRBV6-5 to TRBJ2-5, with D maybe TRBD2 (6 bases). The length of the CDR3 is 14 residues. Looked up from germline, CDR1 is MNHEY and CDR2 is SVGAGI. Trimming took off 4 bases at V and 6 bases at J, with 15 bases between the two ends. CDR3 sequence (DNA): TGTGCCAGCAGTTTAGGTTCGGGAGAAAAGACCCAGTACTTC. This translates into CASSLGSGEKTQYF.

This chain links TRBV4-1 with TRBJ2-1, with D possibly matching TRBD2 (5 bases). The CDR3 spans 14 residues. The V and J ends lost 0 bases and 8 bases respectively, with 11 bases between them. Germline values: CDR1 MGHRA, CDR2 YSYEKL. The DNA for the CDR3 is TGCGCCAGCAGCCAAGATTCCCTAGCCGATGAGCAGTTCTTC. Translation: CASSQDSLADEQFF.

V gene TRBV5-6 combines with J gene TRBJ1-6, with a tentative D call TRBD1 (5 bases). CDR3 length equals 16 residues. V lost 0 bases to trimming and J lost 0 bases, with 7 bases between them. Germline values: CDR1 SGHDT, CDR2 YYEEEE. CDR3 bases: TGTGCCAGCAGCTTGGGGGGGAACTCCTATAATTCACCCCTCCACTTT. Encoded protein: CASSLGGNSYNSPLHF. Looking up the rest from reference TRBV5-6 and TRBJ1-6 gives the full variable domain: DAGVTQSPTHLIKTRGQQVTLRCSPKSGHDTVSWYQQALGQGPQFIFQYYEEEERQRGNFPDRFSGHQFPNYSSELNVNALLLGDSALYLCASSLGGNSYNSPLHFGNGTRLTVT.

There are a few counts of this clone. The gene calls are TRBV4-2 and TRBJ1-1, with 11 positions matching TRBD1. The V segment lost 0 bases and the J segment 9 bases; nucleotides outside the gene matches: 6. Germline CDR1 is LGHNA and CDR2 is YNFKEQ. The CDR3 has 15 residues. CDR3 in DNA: TGTGCCAGCAGCCAAGATAGGACAGGGGGCGTTCAAGCTTTCTTT. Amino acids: CASSQDRTGGVQAFF.

The CDR3 loop is CASSLAGPLISEQYF. CDR3 nucleotide sequence: TGCGCCAGCAGCTTGGCAGGGCCCCTAATCTCCGAGCAGTACTTC. This rearrangement joins TRBV5-1 to TRBJ2-7; the D gene is possibly TRBD1 (5 bases). Germline-derived CDR1 and CDR2 are SGHRS and YFSETQ. Trimming took off 0 bases at V and 6 bases at J, with 16 bases between the two ends. The CDR3 covers 15 residues.

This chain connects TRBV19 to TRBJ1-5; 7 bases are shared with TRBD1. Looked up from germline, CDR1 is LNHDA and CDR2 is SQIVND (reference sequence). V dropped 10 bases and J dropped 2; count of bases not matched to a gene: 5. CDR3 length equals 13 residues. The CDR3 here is CATRGTGNQPQHF. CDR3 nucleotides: TGTGCCACCAGGGGGACAGGCAATCAGCCCCAGCATTTT.

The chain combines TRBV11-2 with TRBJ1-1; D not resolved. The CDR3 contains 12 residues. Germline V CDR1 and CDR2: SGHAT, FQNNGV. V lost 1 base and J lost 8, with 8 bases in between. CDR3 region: CASSLAGREAFF. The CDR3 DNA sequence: TGTGCCAGCAGCTTAGCGGGGAGGGAAGCTTTCTTT.

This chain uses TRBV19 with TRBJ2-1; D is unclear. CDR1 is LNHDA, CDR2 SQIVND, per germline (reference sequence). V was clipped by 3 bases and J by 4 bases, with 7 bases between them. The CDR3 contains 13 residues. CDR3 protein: CASSITVYNEQFF. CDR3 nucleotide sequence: TGTGCCAGTAGTATCACAGTATACAATGAGCAGTTCTTC.

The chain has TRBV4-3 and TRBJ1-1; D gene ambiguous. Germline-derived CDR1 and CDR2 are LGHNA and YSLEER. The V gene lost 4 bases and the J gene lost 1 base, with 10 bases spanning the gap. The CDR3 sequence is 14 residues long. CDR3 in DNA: TGCGCCAGCAGCCGGGCGGCTGAGAACACTGAAGCTTTCTTT. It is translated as CASSRAAENTEAFF.

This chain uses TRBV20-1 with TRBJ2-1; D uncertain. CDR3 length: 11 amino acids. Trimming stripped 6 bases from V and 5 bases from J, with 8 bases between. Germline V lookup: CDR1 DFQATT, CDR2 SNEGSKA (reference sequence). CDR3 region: CSAIPHNEQFF. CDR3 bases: TGCAGTGCAATCCCTCACAATGAGCAGTTCTTC.

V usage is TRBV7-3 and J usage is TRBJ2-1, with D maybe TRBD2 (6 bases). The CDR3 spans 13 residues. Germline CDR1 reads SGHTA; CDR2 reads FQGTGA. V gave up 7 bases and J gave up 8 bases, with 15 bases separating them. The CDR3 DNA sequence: TGTGCCAGCACCCCCGGCGGGGTGTATGAGCAGTTCTTC. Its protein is CASTPGGVYEQFF.

This chain's CDR3 is CASSITGFSYEQYF. The CDR3 DNA follows: TGTGCCAGTAGCATTACAGGATTCTCCTACGAGCAGTACTTC. This chain links TRBV19 with TRBJ2-7, with a tentative D call TRBD1 (5 bases). V was pared by 6 bases and J by 0 bases, with 12 bases between. The germline gives CDR1 LNHDA, CDR2 SQIVND (reference sequence). This CDR3 comprises 14 residues.

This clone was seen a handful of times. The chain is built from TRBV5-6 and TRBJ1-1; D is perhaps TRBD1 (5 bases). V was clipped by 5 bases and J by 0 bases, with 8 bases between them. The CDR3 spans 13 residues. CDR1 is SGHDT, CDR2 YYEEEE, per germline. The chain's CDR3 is CASRTVMNTEAFF. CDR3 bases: TGTGCCAGCAGGACAGTAATGAACACTGAAGCTTTCTTT.

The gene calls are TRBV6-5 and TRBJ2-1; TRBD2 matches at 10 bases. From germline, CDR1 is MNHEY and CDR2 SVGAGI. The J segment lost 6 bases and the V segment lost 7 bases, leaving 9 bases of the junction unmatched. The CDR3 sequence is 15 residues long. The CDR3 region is CASTALAGAPNEQFF. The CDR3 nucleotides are TGTGCCAGCACCGCCCTAGCGGGGGCCCCCAATGAGCAGTTCTTC.

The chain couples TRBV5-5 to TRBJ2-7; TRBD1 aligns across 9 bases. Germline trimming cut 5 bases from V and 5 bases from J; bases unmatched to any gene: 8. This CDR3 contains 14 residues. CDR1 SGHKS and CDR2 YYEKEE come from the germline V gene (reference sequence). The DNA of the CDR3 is TGTGCCAGCAGTCCGACAGGGGGTGGGGACGAGCAGTACTTC. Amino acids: CASSPTGGGDEQYF.

As DNA, the CDR3 is TGCGCCAGTGGTCCAGTCGACTTCTACAATGAGCAGTTCTTC. The encoded protein is CASGPVDFYNEQFF. This chain joins TRBV5-1 and TRBJ2-1; D is unresolved. This CDR3 has 14 amino acids. V lost 8 bases and J 3 bases, leaving 15 bases between the germline ends. Per the germline V gene, CDR1 is SGHRS and CDR2 is YFSETQ.